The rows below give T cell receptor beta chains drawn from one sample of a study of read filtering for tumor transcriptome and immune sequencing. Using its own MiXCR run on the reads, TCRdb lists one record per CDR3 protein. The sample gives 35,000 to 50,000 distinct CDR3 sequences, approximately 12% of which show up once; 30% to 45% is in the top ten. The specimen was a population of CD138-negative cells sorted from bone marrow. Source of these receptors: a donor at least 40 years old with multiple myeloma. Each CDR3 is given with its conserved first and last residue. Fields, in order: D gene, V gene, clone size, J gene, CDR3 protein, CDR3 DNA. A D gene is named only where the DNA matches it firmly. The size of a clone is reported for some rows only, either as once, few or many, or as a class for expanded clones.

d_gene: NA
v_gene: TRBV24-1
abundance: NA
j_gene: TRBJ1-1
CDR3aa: CATSDLRGDNTEAFF
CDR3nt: TGTGCCACCAGTGATTTGAGAGGGGACAACACTGAAGCTTTCTTT

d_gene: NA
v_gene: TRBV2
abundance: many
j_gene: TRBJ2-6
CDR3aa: CASRRDSGSGANVLTF
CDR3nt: TGTGCCAGCAGGAGAGACTCAGGGTCCGGGGCCAACGTCCTGACTTTC

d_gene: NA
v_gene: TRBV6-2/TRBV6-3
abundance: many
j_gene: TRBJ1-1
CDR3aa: CASSYTNTEAFF
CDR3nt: TGTGCCAGCAGTTATACGAACACTGAAGCTTTCTTT

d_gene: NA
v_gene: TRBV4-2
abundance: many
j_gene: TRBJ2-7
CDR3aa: CASSQPGPYEQYF
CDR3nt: TGTGCCAGCAGCCAACCGGGGCCCTACGAGCAGTACTTC

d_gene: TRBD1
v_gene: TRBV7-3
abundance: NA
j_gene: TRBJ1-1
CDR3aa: CASSLLAGQGAEAFF
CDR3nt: TGTGCCAGCAGCTTATTAGCGGGACAGGGGGCTGAAGCTTTCTTT

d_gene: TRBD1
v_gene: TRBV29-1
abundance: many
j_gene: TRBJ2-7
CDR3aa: CSAPQGGEQYF
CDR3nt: TGCAGCGCCCCACAGGGGGGCGAGCAGTACTTC

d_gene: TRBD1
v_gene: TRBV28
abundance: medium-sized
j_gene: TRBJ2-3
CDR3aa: CASSWDSSSTDTQYF
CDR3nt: TGTGCCAGCAGTTGGGACAGCAGCTCCACAGATACGCAGTATTTT

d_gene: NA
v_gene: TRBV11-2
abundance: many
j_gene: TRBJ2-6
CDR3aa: CASSLGGANVLTF
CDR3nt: TGTGCCAGCAGCCTGGGAGGGGCCAACGTCCTGACTTTC

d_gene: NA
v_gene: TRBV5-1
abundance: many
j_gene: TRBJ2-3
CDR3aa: CASSLAGTDTQYF
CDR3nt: TGCGCCAGCAGCTTGGCCGGGACAGATACGCAGTATTTT

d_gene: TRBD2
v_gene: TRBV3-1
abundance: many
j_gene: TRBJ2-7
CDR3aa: CASSLAGVYEQYF
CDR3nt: TGTGCCAGCAGCCTCGCGGGGGTCTACGAGCAGTACTTC

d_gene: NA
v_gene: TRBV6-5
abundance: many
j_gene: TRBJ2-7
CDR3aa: CATFGPGTFSYEQYF
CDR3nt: TGTGCCACCTTTGGACCGGGGACCTTCTCCTACGAGCAGTACTTC

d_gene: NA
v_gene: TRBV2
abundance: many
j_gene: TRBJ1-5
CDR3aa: CASSFGTETNQPQHF
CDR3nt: TGTGCCAGCAGTTTTGGGACGGAGACTAATCAGCCCCAGCATTTT

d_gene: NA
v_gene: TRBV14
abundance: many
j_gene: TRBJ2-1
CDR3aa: CASSRVNEQFF
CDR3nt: TGTGCCAGCAGCCGTGTAAATGAGCAGTTCTTC

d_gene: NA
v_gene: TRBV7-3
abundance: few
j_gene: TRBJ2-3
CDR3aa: CASSPSGARTQYF
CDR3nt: TGTGCCAGCAGCCCGTCCGGTGCCCGTACGCAGTATTTT

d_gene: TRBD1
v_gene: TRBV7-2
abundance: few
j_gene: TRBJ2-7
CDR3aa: CAGSLERGREQYF
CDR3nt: TGTGCCGGCAGCTTAGAAAGGGGGCGAGAGCAGTACTTC

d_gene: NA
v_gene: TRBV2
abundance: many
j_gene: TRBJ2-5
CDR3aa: CASSEGRETQYF
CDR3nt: TGTGCCAGCAGTGAGGGCCGGGAGACCCAGTACTTC

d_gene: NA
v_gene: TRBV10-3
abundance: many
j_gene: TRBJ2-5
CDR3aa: CATWEGEETQYF
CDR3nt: TGTGCCACCTGGGAGGGGGAGGAGACCCAGTACTTC

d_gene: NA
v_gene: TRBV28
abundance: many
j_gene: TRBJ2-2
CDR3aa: CASSAGGTPAGELFF
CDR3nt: TGTGCCAGCAGCGCCGGGGGTACTCCCGCCGGGGAGCTGTTTTTT

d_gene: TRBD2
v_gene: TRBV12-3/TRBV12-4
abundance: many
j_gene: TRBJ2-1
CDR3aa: CASRKAGGDNEQFF
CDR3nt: TGTGCCAGCAGGAAGGCGGGGGGGGACAATGAGCAGTTCTTC

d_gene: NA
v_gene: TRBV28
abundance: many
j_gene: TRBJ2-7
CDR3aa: CASSFASGADEQYF
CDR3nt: TGTGCCAGCAGCTTCGCGTCAGGGGCAGACGAGCAGTACTTC

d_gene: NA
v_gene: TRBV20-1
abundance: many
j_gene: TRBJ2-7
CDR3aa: CSAPSGGVYEQYF
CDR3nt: TGCAGTGCTCCCTCCGGAGGGGTGTACGAGCAGTACTTC

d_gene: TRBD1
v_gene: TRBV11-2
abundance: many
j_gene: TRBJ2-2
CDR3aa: CASSDRQGTGELFF
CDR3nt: TGTGCCAGCAGCGATAGACAGGGCACCGGGGAGCTGTTTTTT

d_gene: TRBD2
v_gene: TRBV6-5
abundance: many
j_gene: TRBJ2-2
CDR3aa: CASLPSGGAVTGELFF
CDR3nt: TGTGCCAGCCTACCTAGCGGGGGGGCGGTCACCGGGGAGCTGTTTTTT

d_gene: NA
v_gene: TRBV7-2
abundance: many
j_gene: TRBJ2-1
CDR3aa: CASSSQGGQQFF
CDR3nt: TGTGCCAGCAGCTCCCAGGGGGGTCAGCAGTTCTTC

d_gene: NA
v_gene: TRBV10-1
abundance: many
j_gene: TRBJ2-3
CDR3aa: CASSESILDTQYF
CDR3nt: TGCGCCAGCAGTGAGTCCATACTCGATACGCAGTATTTT

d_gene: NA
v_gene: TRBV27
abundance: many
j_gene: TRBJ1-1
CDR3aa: CASSLWPGAGNTEAFF
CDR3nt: TGTGCCAGCAGTTTATGGCCAGGGGCCGGGAACACTGAAGCTTTCTTT

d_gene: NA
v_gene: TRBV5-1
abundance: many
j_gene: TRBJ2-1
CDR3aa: CASSFLWGNRGSSYNGQFF
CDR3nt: TGCGCCAGCAGCTTTCTGTGGGGAAATAGAGGGAGCTCCTACAATGGGCAGTTCTTC

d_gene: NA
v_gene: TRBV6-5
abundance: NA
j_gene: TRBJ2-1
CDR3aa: CAGSYFRPGEGNEQFF
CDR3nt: TGTGCCGGCAGTTATTTCCGTCCAGGGGAGGGCAATGAGCAGTTCTTC

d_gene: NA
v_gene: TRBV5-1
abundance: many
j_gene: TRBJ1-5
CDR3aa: CASSTLLGEPQPQHF
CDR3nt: TGTGCCAGCAGCACCTTACTGGGGGAGCCTCAGCCCCAGCATTTT

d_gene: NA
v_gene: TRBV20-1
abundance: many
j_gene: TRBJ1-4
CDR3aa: CSAGQGSEKLFF
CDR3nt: TGCAGTGCTGGCCAGGGGTCTGAAAAACTGTTTTTT

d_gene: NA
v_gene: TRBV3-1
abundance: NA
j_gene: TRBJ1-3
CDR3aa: CASSKYSGNTIYF
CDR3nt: TGTGCCAGCAGTAAATACTCTGGAAACACCATATATTTT

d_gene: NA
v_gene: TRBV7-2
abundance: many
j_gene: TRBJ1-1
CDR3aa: CASSLVGRNTEAFF
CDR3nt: TGTGCCAGCAGCTTAGTTGGGCGGAACACTGAAGCTTTCTTT

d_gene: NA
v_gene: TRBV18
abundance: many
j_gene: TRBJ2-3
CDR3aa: CASSPGIRGLSTQYF
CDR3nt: TGTGCCAGCTCACCAGGGATCAGGGGTCTTTCTACGCAGTATTTT

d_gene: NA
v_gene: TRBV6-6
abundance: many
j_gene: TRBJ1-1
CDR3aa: CASSYSKKNTEAFF
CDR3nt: TGTGCCAGCAGTTACTCGAAGAAGAACACTGAAGCTTTCTTT

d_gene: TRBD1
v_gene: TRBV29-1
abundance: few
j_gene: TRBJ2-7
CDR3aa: CSITGERSYEQYF
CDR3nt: TGCAGCATAACAGGGGAGAGATCCTACGAGCAGTACTTC

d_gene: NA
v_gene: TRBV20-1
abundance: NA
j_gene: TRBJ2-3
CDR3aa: CSAPGRRDTDTQYF
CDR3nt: TGCAGTGCTCCCGGACGGAGAGACACAGATACGCAGTATTTT

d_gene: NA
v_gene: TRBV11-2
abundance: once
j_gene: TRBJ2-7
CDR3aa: CASISRDWGTYEQYF
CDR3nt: TGTGCCAGCATCTCCCGGGACTGGGGAACGTACGAGCAGTACTTC

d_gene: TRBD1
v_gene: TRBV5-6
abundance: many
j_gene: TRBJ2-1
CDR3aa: CASSSDRGVHEQFF
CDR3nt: TGTGCCAGCAGCTCCGACAGGGGAGTCCATGAGCAGTTCTTC